One sample yielded the 17 T cell receptor beta chains listed below, sequenced in a study of tumor-infiltrating lymphocytes in primary liver carcinoma. Unsorted bulk tissue, about 20-32 mg of it, served as the source for co-extraction of RNA and DNA. A primer in the constant region served to generate TCR beta cDNA from 500 ng of total RNA. ARM-PCR, slightly modified, supplied the TCR beta libraries through three nested multiplex PCR rounds. The first two PCR rounds used TRBV1-TRBV30 primers with a Cbeta primer, roughly 10 cycles each. TCRdb recomputed calls from the multiplex PCR reads with MiXCR, one row per CDR3 protein. The sample lists 120,000 or so distinct CDR3 sequences, around two thirds occurring once. Specimen: liver tumor tissue from sampling region 1. Described subset: tumor region T1, superior pole. The receptors come from a woman aged 55-70 years with primary liver carcinoma and hepatitis B virus infection.

This clonotype was detected once. A much more abundant neighbour one base away suggests this may be a read error. CDR3 DNA sequence: TGCGCCAGCATCCAAGCTTGGGCACAGGGGACTGAAGCTTTCTTT. It encodes CASIQAWAQGTEAFF. The chain is built from TRBV4-1 and TRBJ1-1; 7 bases fit TRBD1. The CDR3 is made up of 15 amino acids. Germline CDR1 is MGHRA and CDR2 is YSYEKL.

This clonotype came up once. The conserved phenylalanine or tryptophan is not found at the CDR3 terminus, so this likely reflects a read error. The chain uses TRBV28 and TRBJ2-3, with D tentatively TRBD2 (6 bases). The CDR3 spans 15 residues. Germline loops: CDR1 MDHEN, CDR2 SYDVKM. As DNA, the CDR3 is TGTGCCAGCCTCGGCGGGGTAATTAGCACAGATACACAGTATCTT. Translating gives CASLGGVISTDTQYL.

The sample holds a few counts of this clonotype. The chain couples TRBV11-2 to TRBJ2-3; 7 bases align to TRBD1. Germline V CDR1 and CDR2: SGHAT, FQNNGV. V lost 4 bases and J lost 6; bases outside the gene matches: 13. The length of the CDR3 is 16 residues. The CDR3 protein is CASSWGQSSLTDTQYF. The CDR3 nucleotides are TGTGCCAGCAGCTGGGGACAGTCCTCCTTAACTGATACGCAGTATTTT. Supplemented by reference TRBV11-2 and TRBJ2-3, the full variable domain reads EAGVAQSPRYKIIEKRQSVAFWCNPISGHATLYWYQQILGQGPKLLIQFQNNGVVDDSQLPKDRFSAERLKGVDSTLKIQPAKLEDSAVYLCASSWGQSSLTDTQYFGPGTRLTVL.

Note on this clonotype: This may be a read error, as it is one base from a much larger clone. The chain recombines TRBV11-3 with TRBJ2-6; perhaps TRBD1 as D (5 bases). CDR1 is SGHNT and CDR2 is YENEEA in the germline V gene. There are 16 residues in the CDR3. The CDR3 is CASSFGGSAGANILTF. In DNA, the CDR3 is TGTGCCAGCAGCTTCGGTGGGTCGGCTGGGGCCAACATCCTGACTTTC.

This clonotype came up a few times. The rearrangement links TRBV12-3 or TRBV12-4 to TRBJ2-4; 9 bases are a match to TRBD2. Trimming took 3 bases from V and 3 from J; bases not matched to a gene: 9. This CDR3 has 17 amino acids. The CDR3 loop is CASSLGASGIGKNIQYF. CDR3 bases: TGTGCCAGCAGTTTGGGGGCTAGCGGGATTGGCAAAAACATTCAGTACTTC.

Comment on this clonotype: Being one base from a much bigger clone, this may be a read error. The chain links TRBV12-3 or TRBV12-4 to TRBJ2-1; TRBD2 agrees at 7 bases. The CDR3 is 15 residues long. The CDR3 DNA is TGTGCCAACAGTTCATCCGGGACTAACTACAATGAGCAGTTCTTC. This translates into CANSSSGTNYNEQFF.

As concerns this clonotype: Just one base apart from a much larger clone, this may be a read error. The chain joins TRBV12-3 or TRBV12-4 to TRBJ1-2, with D uncertain. This CDR3 is 13 amino acids long. Deletions cut 11 bases from V and 4 bases from J, with 17 bases between. CDR3 DNA: TGTGCCGCGGGTGGACGGGGAGGCTATGGCTACACCTTC. It encodes CAAGGRGGYGYTF.

This clonotype was counted a few times. This could be a read error, since a much larger clone is one nucleotide away. This sequence joins TRBV5-4 and TRBJ2-7, with 10 nucleotides matching TRBD1. The CDR3 spans 16 residues. Per germline, CDR1 SGHNT and CDR2 YYREEE (reference sequence). With 3 bases clipped from V and 5 bases from J, the junction kept 11 bases outside the gene matches. CDR3 in amino acids: CASSSPGTGVSNEQYF. CDR3 sequence (DNA): TGTGCCAGCAGCTCACCCGGGACAGGGGTAAGCAACGAGCAGTACTTC. Combining the CDR3 with reference TRBV5-4 and TRBJ2-7 gives the whole variable domain ETGVTQSPTHLIKTRGQQVTLRCSSQSGHNTVSWYQQALGQGPQFIFQYYREEENGRGNFPPRFSGLQFPNYSSELNVNALELDDSALYLCASSSPGTGVSNEQYFGPGTRLTVT.

As to this clonotype: Mismatch with germline at one junction end may stem from a read error. V is TRBV5-4 and J is TRBJ2-1; weak D call: TRBD1 (5 bases). There are 14 residues in the CDR3. The germline CDR1 and CDR2 sequences are SGHNT and YYREEE (reference sequence). The CDR3 coding sequence is TGTGCCAGCAGCCAAGACAGCTCCTACAGTGAGCAGTGCTTC. This sequence encodes CASSQDSSYSEQCF.

This clonotype appeared a single time. The CDR3 does not end in the conserved phenylalanine or tryptophan, so this is likely a read error. The genes are TRBV11-2 and TRBJ2-1, with a tentative D call TRBD2 (5 bases). Germline V gene lookup returns CDR1 SGHAT and CDR2 FQNNGV. CDR3 length: 14 residues. Trimming cost V 6 bases and J 10 bases, with 19 bases left between them. The CDR3 loop reads CASSADSKYREQFL. In DNA form, the CDR3 reads TGTGCCAGCAGTGCGGACTCGAAGTATAGGGAGCAGTTCTTA.

In this sample, this clonotype turned up many times. The gene calls are TRBV6-6 and TRBJ2-2; weak D call: TRBD2 (5 bases). V was shortened by 0 bases and J by 0 bases, with 11 bases between the two germline ends. The CDR3 length is 17 residues. CDR1 is MNHNY, CDR2 SVGAGI, per germline (reference sequence). The CDR3: CASSYSVGGSNTGELFF. The CDR3 DNA sequence: TGTGCCAGCAGTTACTCGGTCGGAGGCTCGAACACCGGGGAGCTGTTTTTT.

Regarding this clonotype: A much larger clone lies a single base off, so this may be a read error. The CDR3 ends on some other residue instead of the conserved phenylalanine or tryptophan, so this is likely a read error. The gene calls are TRBV5-5 and TRBJ2-1; 10 bases agree with TRBD2. The CDR3 spans 16 residues. In germline, CDR1 is SGHKS, CDR2 YYEKEE (reference sequence). V trimming: 1 base; J trimming: 2 bases; junction bases outside the gene matches: 3. In nucleotides, the CDR3 is TGTGCCAGCAGCTTGAGTCTAGCGGGAGCCTACAATGAGCAGTTCTTA. Residues: CASSLSLAGAYNEQFL.

A note on this clonotype: A read error may be the cause here, since a much bigger clone is one base away. The chain is built from TRBV7-9 and TRBJ1-1, with D perhaps matching TRBD1 (6 bases). This CDR3 has 17 amino acids. CDR1 is SEHNR, CDR2 FQNEAQ, per germline (reference sequence). CDR3 sequence reads: CASSPRGGAVLNIEAFF. For the CDR3, the DNA is TGTGCCAGCAGCCCCCGGGGGGGCGCGGTGTTGAACATTGAAGCTTTCTTT.

For this clonotype: This sequence may be a read error, since a much larger clone differs from it by one base. V is TRBV6-5 and J is TRBJ2-2; TRBD1 agrees at 7 bases. The CDR3 runs to 17 residues. Losses at the gene ends were 5 bases for V and 3 bases for J; bases not matched to a gene: 12. In germline, CDR1 is MNHEY, CDR2 SVGAGI. Here the CDR3 reads CASSRTTGPLDTGELFF. In DNA form, the CDR3 reads TGTGCCAGCAGTCGTACGACAGGGCCATTGGACACCGGGGAGCTGTTTTTT.

V usage is TRBV29-1 and J usage is TRBJ1-1; TRBD1 is a possible D gene (5 bases). CDR1 is SQVTM and CDR2 is ANQGSEA in the germline V gene. CDR3 length: 15 amino acids. V gave up 4 bases and J gave up 4 bases, with 19 bases separating them. The CDR3 spells CSVGPAGREGTEAFF. The CDR3 DNA sequence: TGCAGCGTTGGACCCGCAGGGAGGGAGGGCACTGAAGCTTTCTTT.

A note on this clonotype: One end of the junction fails to match germline, which may point to a read error. V usage is TRBV12-3 or TRBV12-4 and J usage is TRBJ2-3; perhaps TRBD2 as D (5 bases). The CDR3 totals 16 residues. The CDR3 sequence is CASSPPRGSSTDAQYF. DNA of the CDR3: TGTGCCAGCAGTCCTCCGAGAGGTTCTAGCACAGATGCGCAATATTTT.

The V call is TRBV10-3, the J call TRBJ2-7; 12 bases are shared with TRBD2. V gave up 8 bases and J gave up 9 bases; unmatched junction bases: 14. Germline V CDR1 and CDR2: ENHRY, SYGVKD. The CDR3 is 15 residues long. The CDR3 region is CAIAAATSGRSGQYF. CDR3 coding DNA: TGTGCCATCGCTGCGGCAACTAGCGGGAGGAGCGGGCAGTACTTC.